Sequencing of this TCR beta chain was carried out in a study of T cells in Graves' hyperthyroidism and ophthalmopathy. The table lists this clonotype with many counts. Researchers amplified the TCR beta CDR3 regions from RNA transcripts. First-round RT-PCR with HTBI primers amplified the TCR CDR3 region. TCRdb reanalysed the multiplex PCR reads using MiXCR and keeps one entry per CDR3 protein. The sample contains about 290,000 distinct CDR3 sequences, roughly 17% of which appear only once. From germline, CDR1 is SGHNT and CDR2 YYREEE (reference sequence). The CDR3 extends over 12 amino acids. Trimming pared 3 bases from V and 5 bases from J, leaving 8 bases between.

The chain is built from TRBV5-4 and TRBJ1-2, with D possibly TRBD1 on 6 matching bases. This clonotype was obtained from a man aged 25-45 years with Graves' hyperthyroidism. Source material: blood. The CDR3 DNA follows: TGTGCCAGCAGCTCGGACAGATATGGCTACACCTTC. Translating gives CASSSDRYGYTF.